This T cell receptor beta chain emerged from a study of T cell changes during pregnancy in multiple sclerosis. The repertoire was sequenced with immunoSEQ multiplex PCR; TCRdb's copy has only in-frame clones and lacks some. The repertoire has around 66,000 clones, 90% of them found once; the top ten carry roughly 3.3%. This CDR3 comprises 15 residues. The V gene's germline CDR1 is MNHEY and CDR2 SMNVEV (reference sequence). Trimming removed 6 bases from V and 5 bases from J, with 20 bases in between. The chain employs TRBV27 and TRBJ2-7, with TRBD2 as a possible D gene (6 bases). The sequenced sample was peripheral blood, obtained in the first trimester of pregnancy. The sequence came from a female donor in good health, enrolled as a control in a pregnancy study. CDR3 DNA sequence: TGTGCCAGCAGCATGCTAGAGAGGAGGGGCCACGAGCAGTACTTC. Translation gives CASSMLERRGHEQYF.